The 19 T cell receptor beta chains given below trace back to one sample, sequenced in a study of T cell changes during pregnancy in multiple sclerosis. Libraries were prepared by immunoSEQ multiplex PCR; TCRdb keeps only in-frame clonotypes and omits some of them. The sample includes about 23,000 clones, 75% to 90% of them seen just once. The sample here was CD4+ T cells from peripheral blood mononuclear cells, taken in the first trimester of pregnancy. All receptors come from a female donor in good health, enrolled as a control in a pregnancy study.

The rearrangement links TRBV4-2 to TRBJ1-1; D not certain. The ends were cut back, 4 bases at V and 0 bases at J, with 9 bases in the middle. The CDR3 is 14 amino acids. Per germline, CDR1 LGHNA and CDR2 YNFKEQ. This CDR3 is CASSPSLMNTEAFF. In DNA form, the CDR3 reads TGTGCCAGCAGCCCTTCCCTAATGAACACTGAAGCTTTCTTT.

The rearrangement joins TRBV5-4 to TRBJ2-7; perhaps TRBD2 as D (5 bases). The CDR3 totals 15 residues. V dropped 4 bases and J dropped 0 bases, with 14 bases sitting between them. Germline CDR1 reads SGHNT; CDR2 reads YYREEE (reference sequence). CDR3 coding DNA: TGTGCCAGCAGCCCCCGGGTTACTAGCTCCTACGAGCAGTACTTC. Translating gives CASSPRVTSSYEQYF.

The chain recombines TRBV5-5 with TRBJ2-5; D possibly corresponds to TRBD1 (6 bases). CDR3 size: 15 residues. Trimming removed 4 bases at V and 1 base at J, with 14 bases between. The germline CDR1 and CDR2 sequences are SGHKS and YYEKEE (reference sequence). The CDR3 loop reads CASSDPGHPQETQYF. In DNA, the CDR3 is TGTGCCAGCAGCGATCCGGGACACCCCCAAGAGACCCAGTACTTC.

This rearrangement joins TRBV5-4 to TRBJ2-7; maybe TRBD2 (5 bases). V shed 4 bases and J shed 0 bases, with 14 bases lying between them. Germline V gene sequence: CDR1 SGHNT, CDR2 YYREEE (reference sequence). The CDR3 runs 15 residues. CDR3 nucleotides: TGTGCCAGCAGCCACGGAGGCTCGGGCTCCTACGAGCAGTACTTC. As protein: CASSHGGSGSYEQYF.

In its sample, this clone was seen a few times. This chain links TRBV7-8 with TRBJ1-5, with TRBD1 as a possible D gene (5 bases). Germline V gives CDR1 SGHVS, CDR2 FQNEAQ. The CDR3 totals 18 residues. The V and J ends lost 5 bases and 9 bases respectively, with 29 bases between them. This CDR3 is CASSPSRGGGTGTRPQHF. The CDR3 DNA sequence: TGTGCCAGCAGCCCGTCGCGGGGCGGGGGGACGGGGACTCGGCCCCAGCATTTT.

The genes are TRBV2 and TRBJ2-3; 11 bases are a match to TRBD2. The CDR3 consists of 14 residues. J lost 5 bases, V lost 10 bases, and 8 bases had no gene match. Germline V gene lookup returns CDR1 SNHLY and CDR2 FYNNEI. This CDR3 reads CATGETSGRDTQYF. CDR3 nucleotide sequence: TGTGCCACAGGGGAAACTAGCGGGAGAGATACGCAGTATTTT.

The genes are TRBV7-2 and TRBJ1-5; a weak D match, TRBD1 (6 bases). The V gene's germline CDR1 is SGHTA and CDR2 FQGNSA. The V end lost 1 base, the J end lost 2 bases, and 15 bases lay between the germline ends. This CDR3 comprises 17 residues. CDR3 nucleotides: TGTGCCAGCAGCTTAGGGGTGAGGACAGCGGGCAATCAGCCCCAGCATTTT. Its protein product is CASSLGVRTAGNQPQHF. Full variable domain (remainder filled in from reference TRBV7-2 and TRBJ1-5): GAGVSQSPSNKVTEKGKDVELRCDPISGHTALYWYRQSLGQGLEFLIYFQGNSAPDKSGLPSDRFSAERTGGSVSTLTIQRTQQEDSAVYLCASSLGVRTAGNQPQHFGDGTRLSIL.

V gene TRBV11-2 combines with J gene TRBJ1-4; 8 nucleotides agree with TRBD1. V gave up 5 bases and J gave up 6 bases; unmatched junction bases: 8. In germline, CDR1 is SGHAT, CDR2 FQNNGV. CDR3 length equals 15 residues. CDR3 loop: CASSQQGVWDEKLFF. As DNA, the CDR3 is TGTGCCAGCAGCCAACAGGGGGTCTGGGATGAAAAACTGTTTTTT.

The chain couples TRBV6-4 to TRBJ2-1; D call uncertain. The CDR3 is 12 amino acids. Trimming pared 6 bases from V and 10 bases from J, leaving 13 bases between. CDR1 is MRHNA and CDR2 is SNTAGT in the germline V gene. In DNA, the CDR3 is TGTGCCAGCAGGATGGGCAGTGGAGAGCAGTTCTTC. Protein sequence: CASRMGSGEQFF.

This sequence joins TRBV10-3 and TRBJ2-7, with 9 bases aligning to TRBD2. The germline gives CDR1 ENHRY, CDR2 SYGVKD. The J segment lost 0 bases and the V segment lost 2 bases, leaving 8 bases of the junction unmatched. The CDR3 is 17 residues long. The CDR3 coding sequence is TGTGCCATCAGTGAGATCCGGCTAGCGGGGACCTCCTACGAGCAGTACTTC. It specifies CAISEIRLAGTSYEQYF.

This clone has more than one count but fewer than ten. The chain has TRBV6-4 and TRBJ2-2, with D unclear. This CDR3 region has 14 residues. The germline CDR1 and CDR2 sequences are MRHNA and SNTAGT. V dropped 6 bases and J dropped 5 bases, with 13 bases sitting between them. CDR3 nucleotides: TGTGCCAGCAGGAACACCCTAGAGACCGGGGAGCTGTTTTTT. As protein: CASRNTLETGELFF.

The chain employs TRBV9 and TRBJ2-1; tentative D call: TRBD1 (5 bases). The germline V gene encodes CDR1 SGDLS and CDR2 YYNGEE. This CDR3 has 17 residues. V was trimmed by 4 bases and J by 1 base, leaving 18 bases between them. The CDR3 DNA is TGTGCCAGCAGCCCCCGGCAGGGAAGTTCGTCCTACAATGAGCAGTTCTTC. Protein: CASSPRQGSSSYNEQFF.

The chain employs TRBV18 and TRBJ2-6, with D hard to call. V was trimmed by 3 bases and J by 0 bases, leaving 9 bases between them. Germline V gene sequence: CDR1 KGHSH, CDR2 LQKENI. This CDR3 has 16 residues. The CDR3 DNA reads as TGTGCCAGCTCACCTCTCCCGTCCTCTGGGGCCAACGTCCTGACTTTC. Protein: CASSPLPSSGANVLTF.

V gene TRBV19 combines with J gene TRBJ1-2; the D is unclear. The germline V and J ends were trimmed by 6 bases and 4 bases, with 18 bases remaining between them. Germline CDR1 is LNHDA and CDR2 is SQIVND (reference sequence). CDR3 length: 15 amino acids. The CDR3 protein is CASRQSFRKAYGYTF. As DNA, the CDR3 is TGTGCCAGTAGGCAGAGTTTCAGGAAGGCCTATGGCTACACCTTC.

The chain is built from TRBV19 and TRBJ1-4, with no clear D. V dropped 2 bases and J dropped 5 bases, with 12 bases sitting between them. Germline V gene data show CDR1 as LNHDA and CDR2 as SQIVND (reference sequence). There are 15 residues in the CDR3. CDR3 in amino acids: CASSIFIQTNEKLFF. CDR3 in DNA: TGTGCCAGTAGTATATTTATACAGACGAATGAAAAACTGTTTTTT.

The CDR3 region has the DNA TGTGCCACCACCACAGGGAAGGATGGCTACACCTTC. Translating gives CATTTGKDGYTF. V gene TRBV25-1 combines with J gene TRBJ1-2; possibly TRBD1 for D (6 bases). CDR3 length equals 12 residues. The V gene lost 10 bases and the J gene lost 6 bases, with 15 bases spanning the gap. Germline loops: CDR1 MGHDK, CDR2 SYGVNS.

A note on this clone: At one end, the junction sequence differs from germline, possibly due to a read error. This chain uses TRBV7-7 with TRBJ2-1, with TRBD1 matching over 7 bases. Per the germline V gene, CDR1 is SSHAT and CDR2 is FNYEAQ (reference sequence). This CDR3 spans 14 amino acids. This CDR3 is CASSSTATGDEQFF. DNA of the CDR3: TGTGCTAGCAGCTCGACTGCTACAGGGGATGAGCAGTTCTTC.

This rearrangement joins TRBV6-1 to TRBJ1-5; possibly TRBD1 for D (6 bases). V lost 7 bases, J lost 5 bases, and 12 bases lay in between. CDR1 and CDR2 from the germline V gene are MNHNS and SASEGT. The CDR3 has 13 residues. The CDR3 DNA is TGTGCCAGCAAAGAGGACAGTGATCAGCCCCAGCATTTT. Protein: CASKEDSDQPQHF.

The rearrangement uses TRBV7-3 and TRBJ1-1; D might be TRBD1 (6 bases). With 3 bases removed from V and 3 bases from J, the gap between germline ends came to 8 bases. CDR1 and CDR2 (germline): SGHTA, FQGTGA. The CDR3 runs to 13 residues. CDR3 bases: TGTGCCAGCAGCTTCTCAGGGGACACTGAAGCTTTCTTT. Protein sequence: CASSFSGDTEAFF.